A single sample gave rise to the 8 T cell receptor beta chains below, sequenced in a study of cytomegalovirus exposure and HLA in healthy donors (dated by TCRdb to the late 2010s). The library was made by the immunoSEQ multiplex PCR assay. For the multiplex PCR, a mixture combining 60 forward primers for TCR Vbeta segments and 13 reverse primers for TCR Jbeta segments was used. TCRdb stores this immuneACCESS table with in-frame sequences only. Part of the clones is absent; in the studies checked, under half of the shortfall reflects unresolved V genes, and no reason is known for the rest. This sample lists 150,000 to 200,000 clones; about 80% were detected once. About 1.9% of the sample lies in the top ten. Sequencing was carried out using PBMCs. These receptors all come from a woman aged 18-29 years in good health and CMV-seropositive.

The rearrangement links TRBV6-6 to TRBJ2-3; unclear D gene. Germline V gives CDR1 MNHNY, CDR2 SVGAGI (reference sequence). V was shortened by 5 bases and J by 0 bases, with 9 bases between the two germline ends. The CDR3 has 14 residues. Here the CDR3 reads CASSAGLSTDTQYF. Here the CDR3 DNA reads TGTGCCAGCAGTGCCGGGTTGAGCACAGATACGCAGTATTTT.

The gene calls are TRBV5-1 and TRBJ1-1, with TRBD1 matching over 8 bases. Trimming at V came to 0 bases and at J to 1 base, leaving 2 bases not matched to a gene. The V gene's germline CDR1 is SGHRS and CDR2 YFSETQ. This CDR3 contains 15 residues. The CDR3 reads CASSLAGTGNTEAFF. Here the CDR3 DNA reads TGCGCCAGCAGCTTGGCCGGGACAGGGAACACTGAAGCTTTCTTT.

The rearrangement uses TRBV5-1 and TRBJ2-1; tentatively, D is TRBD1 (5 bases). This CDR3 contains 14 residues. V was clipped by 5 bases and J by 0 bases, with 9 bases between them. Germline values: CDR1 SGHRS, CDR2 YFSETQ. In nucleotides, the CDR3 is TGCGCCAGCAGGACAGACTTCTCCTACAATGAGCAGTTCTTC. Its protein product is CASRTDFSYNEQFF. The variable domain in full, with the rest retrieved from reference TRBV5-1 and TRBJ2-1, is KAGVTQTPRYLIKTRGQQVTLSCSPISGHRSVSWYQQTPGQGLQFLFEYFSETQRNKGNFPGRFSGRQFSNSRSEMNVSTLELGDSALYLCASRTDFSYNEQFFGPGTRLTVL.

This chain links TRBV6-4 with TRBJ2-2, with D possibly TRBD1 on 5 matching bases. The CDR3 spans 14 residues. CDR1 MRHNA and CDR2 SNTAGT come from the germline V gene. Trimming removed 7 bases at V and 0 bases at J, with 9 bases between. The CDR3 protein is CASTGNANTGELFF. The CDR3 DNA reads TGTGCCAGCACAGGGAACGCGAACACCGGGGAGCTGTTTTTT.

In this sample, this clone turned up once. The V call is TRBV7-9, the J call TRBJ1-4; TRBD1 matches at 9 bases. CDR3 length equals 16 residues. In germline, CDR1 is SEHNR, CDR2 FQNEAQ (reference sequence). J was trimmed by 8 bases and V by 0 bases; bases with no gene match: 7. This CDR3 is CASSLARDRVPEKLFF. CDR3 bases: TGTGCCAGCAGCTTAGCCCGGGACAGGGTCCCGGAAAAACTGTTTTTT.

This clone was found a few times. The J gene is TRBJ1-1, the V gene TRBV18; D gene uncertain. V was trimmed by 6 bases and J by 0 bases, leaving 14 bases between them. The CDR3 is 15 amino acids. CDR1 and CDR2 (germline): KGHSH, LQKENI. CDR3 protein: CASSPNTALNTEAFF. The CDR3 bases are TGTGCCAGCTCGCCAAATACAGCTTTGAACACTGAAGCTTTCTTT.

J is TRBJ2-3 and V is TRBV11-1; perhaps TRBD2 as D (5 bases). Trimming shortened V by 2 bases and J by 2 bases, and 8 bases separated the two germline ends. In germline, CDR1 is SGHAT, CDR2 FQDESV (reference sequence). This CDR3 has 14 amino acids. CDR3 loop: CASSLMGATDTQYF. The CDR3 DNA follows: TGTGCCAGCAGCTTAATGGGAGCCACAGATACGCAGTATTTT.

This chain links TRBV4-2 with TRBJ2-3; 10 nucleotides match TRBD2. With 0 bases clipped from V and 3 bases from J, the junction kept 3 bases outside the gene matches. Per germline, CDR1 LGHNA and CDR2 YNFKEQ. The CDR3 totals 16 residues. The CDR3 loop is CASSQDRGLATDTQYF. CDR3 DNA: TGTGCCAGCAGCCAAGATAGGGGACTAGCGACAGATACGCAGTATTTT.